Listed below are T cell receptor beta chains from one sample, sequenced in a study of blood T cell repertoires in COVID-19. The assay was immunoSEQ multiplex PCR, and TCRdb's table has in-frame clones only and misses some. The table records 200,000 to 250,000 clones, approximately 88% of them present only once. The sample comprised PBMCs or T cells enriched from blood (not recorded which). The source is a woman in her 30s who had been exposed to COVID-19. The CDR3 runs from the conserved cysteine through the conserved F or W. The order of the fields is V gene, J gene, clone size, D gene, CDR3 protein, CDR3 DNA. The D gene is left open where the match is weak. Rows may omit the clone size; those that give it use once, few, many or a size class.

TRBV10-3,TRBJ1-6,.,TRBD1,CAIKVKEQEDRGFNSPLHF,TGTGCCATCAAAGTTAAAGAACAAGAAGACAGGGGATTTAATTCACCCCTCCACTTT
TRBV5-6,TRBJ2-2,.,TRBD2,CASSFLASGRKELFF,TGTGCCAGCAGCTTTCTGGCTAGCGGGAGGAAGGAGCTGTTTTTT
TRBV5-3,TRBJ1-1,.,.,CARPVGGTEAFF,TGTGCCAGACCAGTAGGGGGCACTGAAGCTTTCTTT
TRBV12-5,TRBJ2-3,.,.,CASGLVLLQGTHTDTQYF,TGTGCTAGTGGTTTGGTATTATTGCAGGGAACGCATACAGATACGCAGTATTTT
TRBV7-9,TRBJ1-3,once,.,CASSFANRNTIYF,TGTGCCAGCAGCTTCGCCAACAGAAACACCATATATTTT
TRBV5-1,TRBJ1-4,.,TRBD1,CASSQATGSNEKLFF,TGCGCCAGCAGCCAGGCGACAGGGAGTAATGAAAAACTGTTTTTT
TRBV15,TRBJ1-5,.,TRBD1,CATSRAGTAASQPQHF,TGTGCCACCAGCAGAGCCGGGACAGCCGCGAGTCAGCCCCAGCATTTT
TRBV18,TRBJ2-2,once,.,CASSPIVGLSGELFF,TGTGCCAGCTCACCAATCGTAGGACTGTCCGGGGAGCTGTTTTTT
TRBV9,TRBJ1-1,.,.,CASSLDTRMVSDTEAFF,TGTGCCAGCAGCCTCGACACTCGTATGGTATCGGACACTGAAGCTTTCTTT
TRBV5-1,TRBJ1-3,.,TRBD1,CASSWDSAGNTIYF,TGCGCCAGCAGCTGGGACAGCGCTGGAAACACCATATATTTT
TRBV7-9,TRBJ2-2,.,TRBD1,CASRGTGAQNTGELFF,TGTGCCAGCAGGGGGACAGGGGCCCAGAACACCGGGGAGCTGTTTTTT
TRBV7-9,TRBJ2-5,.,.,CASSSWGGIVQETQYF,TGTGCCAGCAGCTCCTGGGGCGGGATTGTCCAAGAGACCCAGTACTTC
TRBV9,TRBJ2-3,.,TRBD1,CASSGPGTGDPDTQYF,TGTGCCAGCAGCGGACCCGGGACAGGGGACCCGGATACGCAGTATTTT
TRBV27,TRBJ1-1,.,TRBD1,CASRQGAVLNTEAFF,TGTGCCAGCCGACAGGGGGCGGTTCTGAACACTGAAGCTTTCTTT
TRBV5-6,TRBJ1-3,.,.,CASNRLEGLGSGNTIYF,TGTGCCAGCAACCGGCTCGAGGGACTCGGCTCTGGAAACACCATATATTTT
TRBV5-1,TRBJ2-3,.,TRBD2,CASSLGTSGSWGTDTQYF,TGCGCCAGCAGCTTAGGGACTAGCGGGAGTTGGGGTACAGATACGCAGTATTTT
TRBV9,TRBJ2-5,once,.,CASSPSPVYMTQYF,TGTGCCAGCAGCCCCTCCCCCGTGTACATGACCCAGTACTTC
TRBV12-5,TRBJ1-1,once,TRBD1,CASGHGTGGVSEAFF,TGTGCTAGTGGCCACGGGACAGGGGGCGTGTCTGAAGCTTTCTTT
TRBV6-5,TRBJ1-4,.,.,CASSADSSLNEKLFF,TGTGCCAGCAGCGCCGACTCAAGCCTTAATGAAAAACTGTTTTTT
TRBV29-1,TRBJ2-7,.,TRBD2,CSVELAGGFYEQYF,TGCAGCGTTGAACTAGCGGGAGGGTTTTACGAGCAGTACTTC
TRBV19,TRBJ1-4,.,TRBD1,CASSIPTGGAEKLFF,TGTGCCAGTAGTATCCCTACAGGGGGCGCGGAAAAACTGTTTTTT
TRBV18,TRBJ2-7,.,.,CASSPTYEQYF,TGTGCCAGCTCACCAACATACGAGCAGTACTTC